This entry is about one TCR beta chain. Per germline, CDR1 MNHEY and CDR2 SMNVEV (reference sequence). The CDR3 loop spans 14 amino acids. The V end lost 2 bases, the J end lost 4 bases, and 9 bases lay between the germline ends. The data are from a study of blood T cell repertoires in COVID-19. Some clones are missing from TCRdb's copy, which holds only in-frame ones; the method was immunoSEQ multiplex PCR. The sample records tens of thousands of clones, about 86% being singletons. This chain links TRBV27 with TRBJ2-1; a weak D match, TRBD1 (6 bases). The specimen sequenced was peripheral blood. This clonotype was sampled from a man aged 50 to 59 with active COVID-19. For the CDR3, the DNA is TGTGCCAGCAGTTTAGCAGGGGAGTACAATGAGCAGTTCTTC. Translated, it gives CASSLAGEYNEQFF.